Listed below are T cell receptor beta chains from one sample, sequenced in a study of breast tumors, draining lymph nodes, adjacent tissues. TCRdb ran MiXCR on the multiplex PCR reads and lists one entry per CDR3 protein. There are about 180,000 distinct CDR3 sequences in the sample; about 30% occur only once, and around 3.5% lies in the top ten. Input material: axillary lymph node tissue. These receptors were taken from a female donor with breast cancer. Some clones in this sample may be carry-over from other donors' samples. CDR3s include the opening cysteine and the closing phenylalanine or tryptophan. The order of the fields is J gene, V gene, CDR3 length, D gene, clone size, CDR3 DNA, CDR3 protein. D genes are given only for firm matches. Clone sizes are given selectively: once, few, many, or a class where the clone is expanded.

TRBJ1-4,TRBV2,13,-,-,TGTGCCAGCAGGGACTCCCTCTATGAAAAACTGTTTTTT,CASRDSLYEKLFF
TRBJ2-2,TRBV27,17,TRBD2,many,TGTGCCAGCAGCCAAAGGGTAACTAGCGGGAACACCGGGGAGCTGTTTTTT,CASSQRVTSGNTGELFF
TRBJ1-1,TRBV9,13,-,-,TGTGCCAGCAGCGTTGGGTCGGGGACTGAAGCTTTCTTT,CASSVGSGTEAFF
TRBJ2-6,TRBV5-6,17,-,many,TGTGCCAGCAGCTTCTTACAGGGCCCGGGAGGGGCCAACGTCCTGACTTTC,CASSFLQGPGGANVLTF
TRBJ1-2,TRBV11-3,16,TRBD1,many,TGTGCCAGCAGCTCGTCCGGGACAGGGGGCGTCTATGGCTACACCTTC,CASSSSGTGGVYGYTF
TRBJ2-3,TRBV10-1,13,-,once,TGCGCCAGCAGTCTAGCGAGGAAAGATACGCAGTATTTT,CASSLARKDTQYF
TRBJ1-2,TRBV7-9,14,-,-,TGTGCCAGCAGCCCCGTTTTGTTAGCGGGGGGCTACACCTTC,CASSPVLLAGGYTF
TRBJ2-3,TRBV20-1,14,-,many,TGCAGTGCTAGTTTGTGGGAGTATACAGATACGCAGTATTTT,CSASLWEYTDTQYF
TRBJ2-7,TRBV11-2,17,TRBD1,-,TGTGCCAGCAGCTTAAGTAGCCGGACAGGGGCCTATCGGGGGCAATACTTC,CASSLSSRTGAYRGQYF
TRBJ2-3,TRBV11-2,15,-,many,TGTGCCAGCAGCTTTCAGCGGACTAGCACAGATACGCAGTATTTT,CASSFQRTSTDTQYF
TRBJ2-2,TRBV7-9,16,TRBD2,-,TGTGCCACCCGGGGACTAGCGGGAGAGCGAACCGGGGAGCCGTTTTTT,CATRGLAGERTGEPFF
TRBJ2-5,TRBV2,15,-,many,TGTGCCAGCAGTGAAGAGGGTACTAGCTGGGAGACCCAGTACTTC,CASSEEGTSWETQYF
TRBJ2-4,TRBV5-1,14,-,many,TGCGCCAGCAGCGCGGGGACAGCGGGAAACATTCAGTACTTC,CASSAGTAGNIQYF
TRBJ2-2,TRBV11-3,16,-,-,TGTGCCTGCAGCGGAGGGCAGACTGCGAACACCGGGGAGCTGTTTTTT,CACSGGQTANTGELFF
TRBJ2-7,TRBV5-1,12,-,-,TGCGCCAGCAGCTTGGTCGGCTACGAGCGGTACTTC,CASSLVGYERYF
TRBJ1-5,TRBV12-3/TRBV12-4,14,TRBD1,-,TGTGCCAGCAGTTTTTTGCAGGGGGATCAGCCCCAGCATTTT,CASSFLQGDQPQHF
TRBJ2-2,TRBV27,13,-,many,TGTGCCAGCAGTTTTCTAGGGAGCGGGGAGCTGTTTTTT,CASSFLGSGELFF
TRBJ2-7,TRBV4-3,12,-,many,TGCGCCAGCAGCCAAGATGGCCAGGAGCAGTACTTC,CASSQDGQEQYF
TRBJ2-7,TRBV6-1,16,-,many,TGTGCCAGCAACCCTCTTACTGGGGGAGGAATATACGAGCAGTACTTC,CASNPLTGGGIYEQYF
TRBJ2-1,TRBV5-1,15,TRBD1,many,TGCGCCAGCAGCCTAGGGGACAGAGCCTACAATGAGCAGTTCTTC,CASSLGDRAYNEQFF
TRBJ1-2,TRBV5-1,14,-,many,TGCGCCAGCAGCTTTGGACAACCTAACTATGGCTACACCTTC,CASSFGQPNYGYTF
TRBJ1-4,TRBV12-3/TRBV12-4,14,-,once,TGTGCCAGCACCCTCCCATCCCCTGAGGGAGAGGTGTCTTTT,CASTLPSPEGEVSF
TRBJ2-3,TRBV5-1,14,TRBD2,once,TGCGCCAGCAGCCGGGGGGGGACGACAGATACGCAGTATTTT,CASSRGGTTDTQYF
TRBJ1-1,TRBV4-1,13,-,few,TGCGCCAGCAGGGGGGGCCAGAACACTGAAGCTTTCTTT,CASRGGQNTEAFF
TRBJ1-4,TRBV9,13,-,many,TGTGCCAGCAGCGTAGAGCCGGGAGAAAAACTGTTTTTT,CASSVEPGEKLFF
TRBJ1-6,TRBV7-9,17,TRBD1,once,TGTGCCAGCAGCCACGACAGAGACAGGGACGCGGATTCACCCCTCCACTTT,CASSHDRDRDADSPLHF
TRBJ1-6,TRBV27,14,TRBD1,many,TGTGCCAGCCTACGACAGGGGGGCAATTCACCCCTCCACTTT,CASLRQGGNSPLHF
TRBJ2-1,TRBV5-1,17,TRBD2,many,TGCGCCAGCAGCTCCTTAGCGGGAGGCTACTCCTACAATGAGCAGTTCTTC,CASSSLAGGYSYNEQFF
TRBJ2-7,TRBV7-2,12,-,many,TGTGCCAGCAGCTTACCCCTTTCCGAGCAGTACTTC,CASSLPLSEQYF
TRBJ2-7,TRBV6-1,11,-,many,TGTGCCACTCTAAGGGCCCCCGAGCAGTACTTC,CATLRAPEQYF
TRBJ2-7,TRBV20-1,14,-,many,TGCAGTGCTAGAGACCCTTTGTCCTCCTACGAGCAGTACTTC,CSARDPLSSYEQYF
TRBJ2-1,TRBV19,12,-,many,TGTGCCAGTGGAGGGCGAGACAATGAGCAGTTCTTC,CASGGRDNEQFF
TRBJ2-6,TRBV19,16,-,many,TGTGCCAGTAGTGGCATGCAGGGGTCTGGGGCCAACGTCCTGACTTTC,CASSGMQGSGANVLTF
TRBJ2-1,TRBV10-3,15,TRBD2,many,TGTGCCATCAGTGCACTAGCGGGGGGCCCCAATGAGCAGTTCTTC,CAISALAGGPNEQFF